This TCR beta chain stems from a study of OX40 agonist ivuxolimab in advanced cancers. About the study: Mean age approximately 59 years, range roughly 20 to 85; around 80% male.

The CDR3 contains 14 residues. The germline V and J ends were trimmed by 4 bases and 5 bases, with 15 bases remaining between them. Germline V gives CDR1 SGHRS, CDR2 YFSETQ. Details on this clone: Its cognate antigen is unknown.

Assay used: immunoSEQ multiplex PCR; TCRdb lists only in-frame clones, some missing. The data contain just under 95,000 clones, around 90% of them singletons. Regarding the study as a whole: Clonal expansion by week 6 occurred in CD4+ and CD8+ blood T cells (at 0.1 to 3.0 mg/kg).

The sequencing here drew on CD4+ or CD8+ T cells sorted from blood, taken in a trial of the OX40 agonist ivuxolimab. The TCR sequence derives from an adult with an advanced solid tumor such as melanoma, head and neck, liver or kidney cancer. The chain combines TRBV5-1 with TRBJ1-2; a weak D match, TRBD1 (6 bases). The CDR3 DNA is TGCGCCAGCAGCAGGGGTTCTCAGGGGTATGGCTACACCTTC. This encodes CASSRGSQGYGYTF.